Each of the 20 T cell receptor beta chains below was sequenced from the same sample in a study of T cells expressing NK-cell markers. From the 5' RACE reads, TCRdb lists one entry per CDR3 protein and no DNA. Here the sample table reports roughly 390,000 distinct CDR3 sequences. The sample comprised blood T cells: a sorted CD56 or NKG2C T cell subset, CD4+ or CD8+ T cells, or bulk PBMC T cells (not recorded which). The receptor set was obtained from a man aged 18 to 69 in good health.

CDR3: CASSFSGEQTQYF. The V gene is TRBV28, the J gene TRBJ2-5; TCRdb picks TRBD2, but there is no DNA to check that call. Germline assignment: CDR1 MDHEN and CDR2 SYDVKM. The CDR3 extends over 13 amino acids.

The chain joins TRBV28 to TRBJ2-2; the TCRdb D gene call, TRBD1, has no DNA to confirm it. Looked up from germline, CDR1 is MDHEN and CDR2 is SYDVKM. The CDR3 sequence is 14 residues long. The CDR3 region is CASSLQGQNGELFF.

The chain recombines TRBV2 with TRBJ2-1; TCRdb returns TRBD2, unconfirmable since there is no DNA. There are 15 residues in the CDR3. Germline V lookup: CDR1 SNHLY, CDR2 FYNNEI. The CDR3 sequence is CASSNPGLAYNEQFF.

Here the CDR3 reads CASAVDGTNSPLHF. The chain is built from TRBV12-3 or TRBV12-4 and TRBJ1-6. This CDR3 is 14 amino acids long.

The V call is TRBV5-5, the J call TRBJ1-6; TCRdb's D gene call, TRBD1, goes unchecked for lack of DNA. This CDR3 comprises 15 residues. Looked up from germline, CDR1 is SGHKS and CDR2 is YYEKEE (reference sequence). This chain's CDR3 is CASSFSRGYNSPLHF.

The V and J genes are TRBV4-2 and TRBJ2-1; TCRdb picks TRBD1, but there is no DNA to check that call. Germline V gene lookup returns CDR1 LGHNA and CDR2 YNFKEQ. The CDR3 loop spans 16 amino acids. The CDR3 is CASSPHKAGSYNEQFF.

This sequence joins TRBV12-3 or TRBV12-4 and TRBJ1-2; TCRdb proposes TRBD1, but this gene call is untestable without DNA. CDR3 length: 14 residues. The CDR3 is CASSYLTEESGYTF.

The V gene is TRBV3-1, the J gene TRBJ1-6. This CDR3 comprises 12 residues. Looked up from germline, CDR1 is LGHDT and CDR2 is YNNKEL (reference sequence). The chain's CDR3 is CASGFYNSPLHF.

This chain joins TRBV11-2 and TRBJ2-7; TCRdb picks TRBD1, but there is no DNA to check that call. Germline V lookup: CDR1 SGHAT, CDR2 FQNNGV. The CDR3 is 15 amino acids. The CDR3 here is CASSGTRGTGDEQYF.

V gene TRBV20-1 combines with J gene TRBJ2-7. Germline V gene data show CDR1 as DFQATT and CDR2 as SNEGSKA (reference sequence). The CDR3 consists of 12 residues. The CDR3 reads CSARDGRDEQYF.

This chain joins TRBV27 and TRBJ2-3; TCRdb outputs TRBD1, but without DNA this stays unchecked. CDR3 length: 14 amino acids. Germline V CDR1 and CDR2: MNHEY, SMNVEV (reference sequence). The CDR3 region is CASSVRVGTDTQYF.

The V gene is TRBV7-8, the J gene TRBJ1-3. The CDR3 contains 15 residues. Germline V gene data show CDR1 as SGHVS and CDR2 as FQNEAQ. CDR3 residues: CASSSRPFFGNTIYF.

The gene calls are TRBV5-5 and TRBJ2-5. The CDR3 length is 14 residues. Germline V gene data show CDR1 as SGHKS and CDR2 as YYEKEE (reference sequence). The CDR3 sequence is CASSQRVVQETQYF.

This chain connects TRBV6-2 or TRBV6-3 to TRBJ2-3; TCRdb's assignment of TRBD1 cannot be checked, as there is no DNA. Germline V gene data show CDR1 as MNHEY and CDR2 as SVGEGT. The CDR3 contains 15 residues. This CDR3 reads CASRRGGLSTDTQYF.

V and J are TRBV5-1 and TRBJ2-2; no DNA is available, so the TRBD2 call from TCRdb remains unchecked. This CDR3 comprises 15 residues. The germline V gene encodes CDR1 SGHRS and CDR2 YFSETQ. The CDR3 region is CASSPIRLAGGELFF. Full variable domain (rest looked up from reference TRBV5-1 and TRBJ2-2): KAGVTQTPRYLIKTRGQQVTLSCSPISGHRSVSWYQQTPGQGLQFLFEYFSETQRNKGNFPGRFSGRQFSNSRSEMNVSTLELGDSALYLCASSPIRLAGGELFFGEGSRLTVL.

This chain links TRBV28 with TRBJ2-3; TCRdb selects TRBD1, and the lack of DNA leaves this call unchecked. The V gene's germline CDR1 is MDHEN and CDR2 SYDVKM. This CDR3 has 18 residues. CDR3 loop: CASSFPYTGARYTDTQYF.

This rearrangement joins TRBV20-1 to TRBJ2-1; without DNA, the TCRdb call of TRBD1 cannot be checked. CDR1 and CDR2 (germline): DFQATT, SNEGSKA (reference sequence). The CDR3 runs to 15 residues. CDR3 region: CSARSKDRTYNEQFF.

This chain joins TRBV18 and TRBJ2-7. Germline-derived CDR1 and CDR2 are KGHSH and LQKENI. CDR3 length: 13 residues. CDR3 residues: CASSPTLGGEQYF.

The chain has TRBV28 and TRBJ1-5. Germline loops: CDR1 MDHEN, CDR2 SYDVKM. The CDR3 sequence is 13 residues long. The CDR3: CASTRGFAQPQHF.

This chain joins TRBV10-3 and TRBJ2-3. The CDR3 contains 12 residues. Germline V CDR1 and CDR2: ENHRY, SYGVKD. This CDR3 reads CAITEDTDTQYF.